This note documents a single T cell receptor beta chain sequence. The data were obtained in a study of blood T cell repertoires in COVID-19. At the level of the study: Whether acute or convalescent, the COVID-19 samples came from the United States, Italy and Spain.

Original methodology: Estimated nucleated cell counts came from reference gene primer amplification. Measured with immunoSEQ multiplex PCR; TCRdb has only the in-frame clones, and not every one. The V and J calls and clone size come from that table; D and trimming were worked out from the DNA. The table shows around 130,000 clones, with around 87% occurring only once. The specimen was peripheral blood. This sequence was found in a woman aged 60-75 years with acute or convalescent COVID-19.

For the CDR3, the DNA is TGCGCCAGCAGCCACCCCGGGACTAGCGCCCGCAATGAGCAGTTCTTC. It yields the protein CASSHPGTSARNEQFF. The chain links TRBV4-1 to TRBJ2-1, with 10 bases matching TRBD2. V gave up 3 bases and J gave up 6 bases; unmatched junction bases: 8. The CDR3 has 16 residues. Germline-derived CDR1 and CDR2 are MGHRA and YSYEKL.